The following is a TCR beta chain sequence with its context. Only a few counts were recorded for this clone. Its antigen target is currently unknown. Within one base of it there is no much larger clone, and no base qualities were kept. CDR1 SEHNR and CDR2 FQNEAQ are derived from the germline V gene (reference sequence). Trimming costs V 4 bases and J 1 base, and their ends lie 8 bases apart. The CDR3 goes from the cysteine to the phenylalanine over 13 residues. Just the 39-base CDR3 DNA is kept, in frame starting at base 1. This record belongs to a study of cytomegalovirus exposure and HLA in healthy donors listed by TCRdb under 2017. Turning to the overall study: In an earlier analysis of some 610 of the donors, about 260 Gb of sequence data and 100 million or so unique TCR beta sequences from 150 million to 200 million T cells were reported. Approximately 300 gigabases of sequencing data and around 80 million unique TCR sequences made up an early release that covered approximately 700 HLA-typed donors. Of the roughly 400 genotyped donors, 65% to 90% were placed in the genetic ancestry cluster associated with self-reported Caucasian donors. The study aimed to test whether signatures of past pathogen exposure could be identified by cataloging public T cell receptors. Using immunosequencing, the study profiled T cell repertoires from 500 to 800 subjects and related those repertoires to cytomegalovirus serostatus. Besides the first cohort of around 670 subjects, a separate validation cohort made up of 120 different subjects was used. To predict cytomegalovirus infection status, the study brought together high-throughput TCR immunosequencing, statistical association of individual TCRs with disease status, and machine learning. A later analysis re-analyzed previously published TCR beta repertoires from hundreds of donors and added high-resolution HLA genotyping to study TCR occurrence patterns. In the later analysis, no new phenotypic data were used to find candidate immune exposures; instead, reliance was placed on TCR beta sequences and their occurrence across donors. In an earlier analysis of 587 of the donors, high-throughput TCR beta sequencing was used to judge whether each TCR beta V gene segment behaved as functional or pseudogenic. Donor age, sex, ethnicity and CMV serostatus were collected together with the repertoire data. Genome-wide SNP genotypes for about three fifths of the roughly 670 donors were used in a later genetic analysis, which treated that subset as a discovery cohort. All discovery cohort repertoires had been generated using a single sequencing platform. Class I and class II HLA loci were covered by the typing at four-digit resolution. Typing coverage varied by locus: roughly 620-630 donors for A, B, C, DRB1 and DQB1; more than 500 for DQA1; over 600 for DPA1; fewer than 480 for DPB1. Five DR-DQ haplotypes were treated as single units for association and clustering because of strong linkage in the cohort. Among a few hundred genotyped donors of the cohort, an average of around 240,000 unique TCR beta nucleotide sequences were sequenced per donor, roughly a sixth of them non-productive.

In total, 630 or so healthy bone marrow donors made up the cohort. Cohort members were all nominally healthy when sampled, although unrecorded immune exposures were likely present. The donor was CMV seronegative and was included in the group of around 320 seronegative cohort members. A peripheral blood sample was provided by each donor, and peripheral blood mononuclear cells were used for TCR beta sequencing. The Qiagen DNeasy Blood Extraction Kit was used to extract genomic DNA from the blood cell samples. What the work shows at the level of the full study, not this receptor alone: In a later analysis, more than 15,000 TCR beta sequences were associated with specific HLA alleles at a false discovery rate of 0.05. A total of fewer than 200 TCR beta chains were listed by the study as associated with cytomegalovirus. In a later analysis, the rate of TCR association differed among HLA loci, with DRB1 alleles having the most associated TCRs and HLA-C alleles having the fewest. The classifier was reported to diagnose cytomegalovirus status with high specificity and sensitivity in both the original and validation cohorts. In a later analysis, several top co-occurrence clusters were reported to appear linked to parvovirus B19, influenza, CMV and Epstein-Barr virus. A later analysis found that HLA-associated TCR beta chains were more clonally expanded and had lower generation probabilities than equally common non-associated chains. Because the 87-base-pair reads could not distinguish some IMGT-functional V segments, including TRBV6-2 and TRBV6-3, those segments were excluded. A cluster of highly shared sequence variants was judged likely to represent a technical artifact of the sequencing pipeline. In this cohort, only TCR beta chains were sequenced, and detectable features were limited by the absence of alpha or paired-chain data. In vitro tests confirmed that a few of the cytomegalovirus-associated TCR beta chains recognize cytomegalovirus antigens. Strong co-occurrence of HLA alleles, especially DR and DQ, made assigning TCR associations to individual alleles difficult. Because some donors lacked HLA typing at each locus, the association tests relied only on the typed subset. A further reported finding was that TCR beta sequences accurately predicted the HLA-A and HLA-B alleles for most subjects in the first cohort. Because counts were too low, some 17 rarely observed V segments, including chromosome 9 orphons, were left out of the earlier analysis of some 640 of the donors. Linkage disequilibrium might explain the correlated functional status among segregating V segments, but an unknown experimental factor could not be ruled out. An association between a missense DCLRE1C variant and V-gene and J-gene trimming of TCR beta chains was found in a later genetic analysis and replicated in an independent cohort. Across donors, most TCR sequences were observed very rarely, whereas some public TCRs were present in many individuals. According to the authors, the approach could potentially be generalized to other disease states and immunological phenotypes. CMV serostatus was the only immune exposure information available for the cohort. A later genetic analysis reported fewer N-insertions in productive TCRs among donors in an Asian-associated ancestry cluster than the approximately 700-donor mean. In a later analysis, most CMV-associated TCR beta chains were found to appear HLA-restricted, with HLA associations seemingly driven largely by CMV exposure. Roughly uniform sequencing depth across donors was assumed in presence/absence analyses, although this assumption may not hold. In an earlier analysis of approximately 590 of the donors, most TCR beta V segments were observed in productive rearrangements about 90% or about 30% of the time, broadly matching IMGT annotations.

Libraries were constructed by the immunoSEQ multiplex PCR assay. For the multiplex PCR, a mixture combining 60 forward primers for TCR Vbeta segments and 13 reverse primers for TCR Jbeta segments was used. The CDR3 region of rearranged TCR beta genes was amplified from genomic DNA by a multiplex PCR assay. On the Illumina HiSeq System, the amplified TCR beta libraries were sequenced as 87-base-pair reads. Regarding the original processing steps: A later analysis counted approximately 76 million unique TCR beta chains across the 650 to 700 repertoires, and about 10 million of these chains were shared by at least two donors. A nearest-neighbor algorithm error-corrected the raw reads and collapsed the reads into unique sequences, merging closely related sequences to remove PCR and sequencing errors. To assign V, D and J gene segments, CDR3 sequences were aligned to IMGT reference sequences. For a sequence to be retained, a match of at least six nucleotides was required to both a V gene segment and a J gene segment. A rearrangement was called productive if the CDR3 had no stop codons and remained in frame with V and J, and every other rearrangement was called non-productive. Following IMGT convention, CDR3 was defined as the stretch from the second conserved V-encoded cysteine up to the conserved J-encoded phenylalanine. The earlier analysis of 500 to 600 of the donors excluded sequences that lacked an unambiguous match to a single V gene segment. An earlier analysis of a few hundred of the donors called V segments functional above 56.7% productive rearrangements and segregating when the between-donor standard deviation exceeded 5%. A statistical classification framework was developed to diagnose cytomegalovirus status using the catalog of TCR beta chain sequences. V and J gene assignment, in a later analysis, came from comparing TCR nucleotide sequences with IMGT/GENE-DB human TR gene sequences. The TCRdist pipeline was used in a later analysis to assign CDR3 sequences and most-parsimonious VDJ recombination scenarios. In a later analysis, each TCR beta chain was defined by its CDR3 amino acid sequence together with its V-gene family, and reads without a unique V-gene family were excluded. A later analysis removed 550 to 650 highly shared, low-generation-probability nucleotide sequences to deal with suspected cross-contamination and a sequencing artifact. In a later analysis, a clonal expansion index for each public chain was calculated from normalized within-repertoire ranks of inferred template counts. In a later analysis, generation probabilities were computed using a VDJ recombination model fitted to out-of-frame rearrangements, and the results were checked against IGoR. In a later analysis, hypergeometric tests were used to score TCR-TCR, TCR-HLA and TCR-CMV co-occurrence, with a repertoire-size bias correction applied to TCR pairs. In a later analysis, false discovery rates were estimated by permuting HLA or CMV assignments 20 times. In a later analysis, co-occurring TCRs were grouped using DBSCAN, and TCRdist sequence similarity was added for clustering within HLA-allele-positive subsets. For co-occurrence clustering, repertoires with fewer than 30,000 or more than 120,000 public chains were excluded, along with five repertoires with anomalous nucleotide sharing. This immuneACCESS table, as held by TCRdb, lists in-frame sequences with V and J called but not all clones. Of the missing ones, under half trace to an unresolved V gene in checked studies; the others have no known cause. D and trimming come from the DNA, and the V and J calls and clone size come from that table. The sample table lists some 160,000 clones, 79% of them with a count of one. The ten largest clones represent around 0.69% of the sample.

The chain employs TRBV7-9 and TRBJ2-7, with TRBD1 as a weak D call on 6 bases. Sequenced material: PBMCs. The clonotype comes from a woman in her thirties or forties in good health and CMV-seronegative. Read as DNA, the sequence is TGTGCCAGCAGCTCAACAGGGTCCTACGAGCAGTACTTC. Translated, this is CASSSTGSYEQYF.